Listed below are T cell receptor beta chains from one sample, sequenced in a study of vaccination and CD4 T cells after COVID-19. TCRdb redid the calling of the PCR reads with MiXCR, one entry per CDR3 protein. Of fewer than 4,500 distinct CDR3 sequences in the sample, around 21% were seen once. Their antigens are not known. Sample: CD4+ T cells from blood, cultured in vitro. These receptors were taken from a human donor who had recovered from COVID-19. The CDR3 runs from the conserved cysteine through the conserved F or W. Fields, in order: J gene, D gene, V gene, clone size, CDR3 DNA, CDR3 protein. A D gene is named only where the DNA matches it firmly. Clone size is shown for a subset of rows, as once, few, many or a class of expanded clone.

>TRBJ2-1|NA|TRBV2|NA
TGTGCCACCTCCGCCAGCGAGGGTTACAATGAGCAGTTCTTC
CATSASEGYNEQFF
>TRBJ2-3|NA|TRBV20-1|medium-sized
TGCAGTGCTTCCCAGGGATCTAGCACAGATACGCAGTATTTT
CSASQGSSTDTQYF
>TRBJ2-3|TRBD2|TRBV19|few
TGTGCCAGTAGTATCCCCGGGGGCGGGGGGAAGGATACGCAGTATTTT
CASSIPGGGGKDTQYF
>TRBJ2-3|NA|TRBV19|NA
TGTGCCAGTAGTACTTACTTGGATACGCAGTATTTT
CASSTYLDTQYF
>TRBJ2-5|NA|TRBV19|few
TGTGCCAGTAGTATCCCTGGGTTAGCGCGGGAGACCCAGTACTTC
CASSIPGLARETQYF
>TRBJ2-1|NA|TRBV5-4|NA
TGTGCCAGCAGCGTATGGACAGTTTACAATGAGCAGTTCTTC
CASSVWTVYNEQFF
>TRBJ2-1|NA|TRBV29-1|medium-sized
TGCAGCGTTCGAGACGCCCTTCGGAATGAGCAGTTCTTC
CSVRDALRNEQFF
>TRBJ2-1|NA|TRBV6-1|few
TGTGCCACCGGTCGTGGAGGATACAATGAGCAGTTCTTC
CATGRGGYNEQFF
>TRBJ2-3|NA|TRBV20-1|NA
TGCAGTGCTAGATCGGGGGCGGTGGGCATCACAGATACGCAGTATTTT
CSARSGAVGITDTQYF
>TRBJ2-5|NA|TRBV19|medium-sized
TGTGCCAGTAGTATGCGGACTACACAAGAGACCCAGTACTTC
CASSMRTTQETQYF
>TRBJ2-2|NA|TRBV5-8|few
TGTGCCAGCAGCAGAAGAGAGCGGTCTCTTAACACCGGGGAGCTGTTTTTT
CASSRRERSLNTGELFF
>TRBJ1-2|NA|TRBV20-1|medium-sized
TGCAGTGCTGGAACTGCAGCGTCAAGCGGCTACACCTTC
CSAGTAASSGYTF
>TRBJ2-3|NA|TRBV12-3/TRBV12-4|NA
TGTGCCAGCACCCGGGCCCCAGGCTCTCAGTACACGCAGTATTTT
CASTRAPGSQYTQYF
>TRBJ2-5|NA|TRBV20-1|NA
TGCAGTGCCAACCTTATAGGTAGCGGGACCCAGTACTTC
CSANLIGSGTQYF
>TRBJ1-5|NA|TRBV5-1|few
TGCGCCAGCAGCTTAGGTGGGTATAGCAATCAGCCCCAGCATTTT
CASSLGGYSNQPQHF
>TRBJ1-6|NA|TRBV6-1|medium-sized
TGTGCCAGCAGTGGACAGCAGAATTCACCCCTCCACTTT
CASSGQQNSPLHF